The 3 T cell receptor beta chains reported below all come from one sample, sequenced in a study of long-term antiretroviral therapy in people with HIV. The assay used was immunoSEQ (version v3.0), run at survey level. Sequencing used immunoSEQ multiplex PCR; TCRdb keeps in-frame clones, though not all of them. The repertoire includes around 20,000 clones, around 87% of them detected once, and about 3.3% sits in the top ten. The input for sequencing was unsorted PBMCs, taken 2.6 years after starting antiretroviral therapy. The origin of the receptors is a woman aged 45 to 65 with HIV.

The V and J genes are TRBV18 and TRBJ2-2; D not certain. CDR3 length: 16 amino acids. Per the germline V gene, CDR1 is KGHSH and CDR2 is LQKENI. Trimming removed 5 bases from V and 0 bases from J, with 13 bases in between. For the CDR3, the DNA is TGTGCCAGCTCATTGACCATCCACACGAACACCGGGGAGCTGTTTTTT. Its translation: CASSLTIHTNTGELFF.

The gene calls are TRBV19 and TRBJ2-1, with 10 bases identical to TRBD2. CDR1 and CDR2 from the germline V gene are LNHDA and SQIVND (reference sequence). The V and J ends lost 6 bases and 3 bases, in that order; junction bases with no gene match: 5. The CDR3 has 15 residues. CDR3 residues: CASSQAGGGYNEQFF. The DNA for the CDR3 is TGTGCCAGTAGCCAAGCGGGAGGGGGCTACAATGAGCAGTTCTTC.

The gene calls are TRBV5-4 and TRBJ2-2; D unresolved. The CDR3 extends over 16 amino acids. The V end was cut by 3 bases, the J end by 0 bases, with 12 bases between. Germline V CDR1 and CDR2: SGHNT, YYREEE (reference sequence). The CDR3 DNA reads TGTGCCAGCAGCTCCTCCGGAAACGCGAACACCGGGGAGCTGTTTTTT. Translation gives CASSSSGNANTGELFF.